This T cell receptor (beta chain) originates from a study of shared T cell receptors in the human thymus. The method was immunoSEQ multiplex PCR; TCRdb's version includes in-frame clones alone and lacks a portion of them. The data hold fewer than 700,000 clones, with roughly 90% observed a single time. Germline lookup yields CDR1 GTSNPN and CDR2 SVGIG (reference sequence). CDR3 length equals 15 residues. J gave up 0 bases and V 1 base, and 3 bases lay outside the gene matches. Separately, the same data were catalogued under a study of human thymus T cells. That study reports: Thymus was obtained from resections taken during corrective heart surgery.

This sequence joins TRBV30 and TRBJ2-7; TRBD1 aligns across 10 bases. The specimen was thymocytes. This sequence originates from a boy in the first two years of life with a congenital heart defect. CDR3 residues: CAWSGWTGGSYEQYF. The CDR3 coding sequence is TGTGCCTGGAGTGGGTGGACAGGGGGCTCCTACGAGCAGTACTTC. The whole variable domain, filled in from reference TRBV30 and TRBJ2-7, reads SQTIHQWPATLVQPVGSPLSLECTVEGTSNPNLYWYRQAAGRGLQLLFYSVGIGQISSEVPQNLSASRPQDRQFILSSKKLLLSDSGFYLCAWSGWTGGSYEQYFGPGTRLTVT.